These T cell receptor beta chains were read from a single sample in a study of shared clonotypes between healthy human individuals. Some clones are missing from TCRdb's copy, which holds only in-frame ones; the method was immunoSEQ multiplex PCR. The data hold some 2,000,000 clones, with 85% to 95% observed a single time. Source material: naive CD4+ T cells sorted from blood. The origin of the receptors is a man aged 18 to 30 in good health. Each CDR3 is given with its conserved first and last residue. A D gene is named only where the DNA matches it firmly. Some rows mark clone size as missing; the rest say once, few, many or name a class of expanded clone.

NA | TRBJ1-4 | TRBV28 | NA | TGTGCCAGCAGTTTGGGGGGTACAAACGAAAAACTGTTTTTT | CASSLGGTNEKLFF
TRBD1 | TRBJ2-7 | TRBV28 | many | TGTGCCAGCAGTTTTATGGACAGGGACTACGAGCAGTACTTC | CASSFMDRDYEQYF
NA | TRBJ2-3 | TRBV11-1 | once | TGTGCCAGCAGCTCGAGTTTTGTCAGCGGAGATACGCAGTATTTT | CASSSSFVSGDTQYF
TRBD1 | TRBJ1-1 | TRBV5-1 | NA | TGCGCCAGCAGCAACCAAGGGGGCGTGGGCACTGAAGCTTTCTTT | CASSNQGGVGTEAFF
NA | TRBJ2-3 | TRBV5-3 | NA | TGTGCCAGAAGCTTGGCCTTAGCGCGGATCACAGATACGCAGTATTTT | CARSLALARITDTQYF
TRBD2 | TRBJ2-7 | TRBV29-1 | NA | TGCAGCGTCGGACTAGCGGGAACCTACGAGCAGTACTTC | CSVGLAGTYEQYF
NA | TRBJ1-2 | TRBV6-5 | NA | TGTGCCAGCAGTGGGTGGGGGGTCGTTAACTATGGCTACACCTTC | CASSGWGVVNYGYTF
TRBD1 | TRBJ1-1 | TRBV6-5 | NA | TGTGCCAGCAGTCCCGAGGGACAGGGGCCGAAAGCTTTCTTT | CASSPEGQGPKAFF
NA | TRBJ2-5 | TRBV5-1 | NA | TGCGCCAGCAGCTTGCCCGGGTTCCTAGAGACCCAGTACTTC | CASSLPGFLETQYF
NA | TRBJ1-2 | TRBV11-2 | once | TGTGCCAGCAGCTTAGGTTGGGGGAACAGAGGCTACACCTTC | CASSLGWGNRGYTF
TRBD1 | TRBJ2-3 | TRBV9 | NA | TGTGCCAGCAGCGTAGAGGGGGCTCTGTCAGATACGCAGTATTTT | CASSVEGALSDTQYF
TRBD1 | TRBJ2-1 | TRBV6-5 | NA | TGTGCCAGCAGGCGGGGACAGGTCAGTGAGCAGTTCTTC | CASRRGQVSEQFF
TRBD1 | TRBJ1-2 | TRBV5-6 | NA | TGTGCCAGCAGCTTGGCCGGGACAGGGGGCAGGAATGGCTACACCTTC | CASSLAGTGGRNGYTF
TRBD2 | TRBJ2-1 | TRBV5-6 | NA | TGTGCCAGCAGCTTGCCGGGACTAGCGGGAGTCAATGAGCAGTTCTTC | CASSLPGLAGVNEQFF
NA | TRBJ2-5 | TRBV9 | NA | TGTGCCAGCAGCGTAATACAGGGCGGTCAAGAGACCCAGTACTTC | CASSVIQGGQETQYF
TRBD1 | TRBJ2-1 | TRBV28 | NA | TGTGCCAGCAGTTACCGACAGGGGGCCGCGAATGAGCAGTTCTTC | CASSYRQGAANEQFF
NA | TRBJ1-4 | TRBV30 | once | TGTGCCTGGAGTGTACAGACAACTAATGAAAAACTGTTTTTT | CAWSVQTTNEKLFF
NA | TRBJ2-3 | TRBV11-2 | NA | TGTGCCAGCAGCTTCGTGGCGGTATGGACAGATACGCAGTATTTT | CASSFVAVWTDTQYF
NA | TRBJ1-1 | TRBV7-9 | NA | TGTGCCAGCAGCCAATTCAACACTGAAGCTTTCTTT | CASSQFNTEAFF
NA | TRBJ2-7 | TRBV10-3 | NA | TGTGCCATCAGTGAGGTCGTAAAAGGAATGCGAGCAGAGGACGAGCAGTACTTC | CAISEVVKGMRAEDEQYF
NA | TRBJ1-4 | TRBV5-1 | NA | TGCGCCAGCAGTGTGGCTAATGAAAAACTGTTTTTT | CASSVANEKLFF
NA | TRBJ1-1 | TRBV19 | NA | TGTGCCAGTAGTCCTCCCGGGGCTCGTGAAGCTTTCTTT | CASSPPGAREAFF
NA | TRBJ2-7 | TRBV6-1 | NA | TGTGCCAGCAGTGAAGCGCAGGCAGCCTACGAGCAGTACTTC | CASSEAQAAYEQYF
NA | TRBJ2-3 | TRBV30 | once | TGTGCCTGGAGTGTACAAGGAACAGATACGCAGTATTTT | CAWSVQGTDTQYF
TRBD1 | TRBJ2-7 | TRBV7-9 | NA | TGTGCCAGCAGCTTACGGACAGGGGACAACGAGCAGTACTTC | CASSLRTGDNEQYF
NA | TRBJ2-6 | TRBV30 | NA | TGTGCCTGGAGTGCAGGGGATAGTGGGGCCAACGTCCTGACTTTC | CAWSAGDSGANVLTF
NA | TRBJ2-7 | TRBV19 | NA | TGTGCCAGTAGTTCCGGACGGATAAACGAGCAGTACTTC | CASSSGRINEQYF
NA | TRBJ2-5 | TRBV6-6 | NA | TGTGCCAGCAGTTACTCGAAGCTGCAAGAGACCCAGTACTTC | CASSYSKLQETQYF
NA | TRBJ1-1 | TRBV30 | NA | TGTGCCTGGAGTGACAGGGAATGGGCTTTCTTT | CAWSDREWAFF
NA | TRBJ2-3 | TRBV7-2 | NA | TGTGCCAGCAGCTTAGTTCTCGGGACAGATACGCAGTATTTT | CASSLVLGTDTQYF
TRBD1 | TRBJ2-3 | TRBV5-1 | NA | TGCGCCAGCAGCCGGGAGGGACAGGGGTTGGATACGCAGTATTTT | CASSREGQGLDTQYF